This TCR beta chain was recovered during a study of shared clonotypes between healthy human individuals (dated by TCRdb to about 2020). For context, the study as a whole: The cohort comprised a couple of women and three men aged 18 to 49 years. Libraries were prepared and TCR repertoires were sequenced by different laboratories using diverse techniques, in order to increase sequencing depth and limit assay-specific biases. The study deeply sequenced blood TCR repertoires of about 5 healthy adults to estimate repertoire size and the extent of clonotype sharing between individuals. For each donor, CD4 naive and CD4 memory were each given three plates, CD8 naive was given two plates, and CD8 memory was given one plate. Leukapheresis yielded between about 0.9 and 9.5 billion PBMCs per donor. General conclusions and limits of the study: Because the study included a small number of donors, the genetic and exposure-history diversity represented was limited. When a few donors were compared, the shared fraction of clonotypes was about 5% for naive CD4, around 4% for naive CD8, 2.3% for memory CD4, and 0.3% to 0.5% for memory CD8. Rarefaction of sorted-subset datasets indicated incomplete sequencing despite the large sequencing depth. Naive subsets generally had larger estimated clonotype richness than memory subsets. Sampling was limited to blood, and TCR repertoires in tissue likely differ from TCR repertoires in blood. Pairwise subsampling led to the expectation that sequencing depth would affect the degree of clonotype sharing among donors. Compared with non-shared clonotypes, clonotypes shared by all four sorted-subset donors had higher generation probabilities.

Using the deep immunoSEQ assay, multiplex PCR amplified TCR CDR3 regions from genomic DNA. Extracted genomic DNA from each cell subset was distributed evenly across all wells of several immunoSEQ 96-well plates, and each plate was treated as a replicate. For sorted subsets, 150 to 250 ng genomic DNA, equal to about 30,000 T cell genomes, was loaded into each replicate PCR. Purified libraries were quantified with a Qubit 3.0 fluorometer, sized on a Bioanalyzer 2100, and re-quantified with the KAPA Library Quantification kit. A separate single-read 150-cycle Illumina NextSeq 550 flow cell was used to sequence each immunoSEQ 96-well plate. The published analysis was carried out like this. Because only junctional sequences without quality scores were contained in the immunoSEQ output, filtering matching that applied to full-length reads could not be performed. Sequences were annotated with PyIR, a Python wrapper for IgBLAST v1.9, and V/J genes and CDR3 were assigned using IMGT germline references. Reads with weak V/J assignments (E-value above 1e-6), missing CDR3, stop codons, out-of-frame junctions, or ambiguous translated residues were removed. V3J clonotypes were defined by identical inferred V gene, J gene, and CDR3 amino acid sequence. Percentage overlap between repertoires was computed as shared unique clonotypes divided by the size of the smaller repertoire. Three approaches were used to assess repertoire richness: RTK rarefaction, the Chao1 estimator, and Recon v2.1 estimates of unobserved clonotypes. For all TCRbeta clonotypes obtained by the gDNA method from four donors, generation probabilities were computed with OLGA. Held by TCRdb, this immuneACCESS table contains in-frame sequences only and omits some clones. Under half of the omission traces to an unresolved V gene where checked; the cause of the rest is unknown. The V and J calls and the clone size are those of that table, but D and trimming were determined from the DNA. Here the sample has more than 900,000 clones; about 80% occur a single time. The biggest ten clones account for 0.5% to 0.65% of the sample.

Notes on this clone: Its antigen is not yet known. No base-level quality is on record; no much larger clone is a single base apart.

V gives up 6 bases and J gives up 8 bases, and the segment between their germline ends measures 14 bases. CDR1 and CDR2 are drawn from the germline V gene (reference sequence): SEHNR, FQNEAQ. From cysteine to phenylalanine, the CDR3 is 13 amino acids long. Just CDR3 DNA is preserved here, 39 bases in frame from base 1. The donors were healthy, HIV-negative adults who had no recently reported acute infections or vaccinations. Only Caucasian adults living in Nashville, Tennessee, USA were represented among the donors. CD4+ T cells were enriched by magnetic negative selection; naive cells were then positively selected on CD45RA, and the negative fraction formed the memory subset. Blood was collected by leukapheresis, and PBMCs were isolated by Ficoll-Histopaque density gradient centrifugation and then cryopreserved in liquid nitrogen vapor phase. Analytical flow cytometry was used to check the purity and quantity of each magnetically sorted T cell population. Each sorted fraction had its genomic DNA isolated and then quantified by UV absorbance on a Nanodrop 2000c.

This TCR was recovered from a man between 18 and 29 years old in good health. Some clones in this sample may be carry-over from other donors' samples. This chain is built from TRBV7-9 and TRBJ2-1; the D segment may tentatively be TRBD1 or TRBD2, each giving 6 matched bases. Sequenced input: memory CD4+ T cells from PBMCs. Explained via the paper, the cell subset or site label denotes: CD45RA-negative fraction. The CDR3 in this case is CASRIGGTYEQFF. Read as DNA, the sequence is TGTGCCAGCAGGATCGGAGGGACATATGAGCAGTTCTTC.